A single sample is the source of the 25 T cell receptor beta chains below, sequenced in a study of cytomegalovirus exposure and HLA in healthy donors. 60 Vbeta and 13 Jbeta primers were used in PCR. Sequencing was performed with immunoSEQ multiplex PCR; in TCRdb, only in-frame clones are kept and a portion is missing. The sample holds 92,000 or so clones, around three fifths seen once. Source material: PBMCs. These receptors all stem from a woman in her fifties or sixties in good health and CMV-seropositive.

The sample holds a few counts of this clone. V gene TRBV27 combines with J gene TRBJ2-5; the match to TRBD2 covers 8 bases. This CDR3 has 13 residues. J gave up 5 bases and V 8 bases, and 7 bases lay outside the gene matches. CDR1 MNHEY and CDR2 SMNVEV come from the germline V gene (reference sequence). DNA of the CDR3: TGTGCCAGCCTCGCCCCGGGGGGGGAGACCCAGTACTTC. This gives the protein CASLAPGGETQYF.

The chain uses TRBV19 and TRBJ2-1; D unclear. Germline CDR1 LNHDA, CDR2 SQIVND (reference sequence). There are 11 residues in the CDR3. Trimming shortened V by 4 bases and J by 7 bases, and 5 bases separated the two germline ends. The chain's CDR3 is CASSKLNEQFF. For the CDR3, the DNA is TGTGCCAGTAGTAAGCTGAATGAGCAGTTCTTC.

The V and J genes are TRBV28 and TRBJ1-1; D unclear. There are 19 residues in the CDR3. With 3 bases removed from V and 0 bases from J, the gap between germline ends came to 23 bases. Per the germline V gene, CDR1 is MDHEN and CDR2 is SYDVKM. CDR3 DNA: TGTGCCAGCAGTTTCCCATTAAGGACCGGAGGGAGGATGAACACTGAAGCTTTCTTT. Amino acid sequence: CASSFPLRTGGRMNTEAFF.

This chain links TRBV11-2 with TRBJ2-7; 8 bases map to TRBD2. With V trimmed by 5 bases and J by 2 bases, 2 bases remained unmatched. Germline V lookup: CDR1 SGHAT, CDR2 FQNNGV. This CDR3 comprises 13 residues. The CDR3 DNA follows: TGTGCCAGCAGCCCGGGACTAGCCTACGAGCAGTACTTC. Translation: CASSPGLAYEQYF.

The chain carries TRBV29-1 and TRBJ1-1; a possible D gene is TRBD1 (5 bases). This CDR3 region has 13 residues. CDR1 is SQVTM, CDR2 ANQGSEA, per germline. V dropped 4 bases and J dropped 3 bases, with 12 bases sitting between them. In DNA, the CDR3 is TGCAGCGTTGGGAGGGGAGTCGACACTGAAGCTTTCTTT. It codes for CSVGRGVDTEAFF.

This clone showed up many times. This sequence joins TRBV4-3 and TRBJ1-1; D is undetermined. Germline assignment: CDR1 LGHNA and CDR2 YSLEER. V was pared by 4 bases and J by 1 base, with 13 bases between. CDR3 length: 15 amino acids. CDR3 sequence (DNA): TGCGCCAGCAGCCGGAGGACGGGCCGGAACACTGAAGCTTTCTTT. As protein: CASSRRTGRNTEAFF.

Only a few counts were recorded for this clone. The gene calls are TRBV5-5 and TRBJ2-7; TRBD1 might be the D (6 bases). Germline V gene sequence: CDR1 SGHKS, CDR2 YYEKEE (reference sequence). The CDR3 is 16 residues long. The V gene lost 3 bases and the J gene lost 2 bases, with 18 bases spanning the gap. The CDR3 here is CASSSSGTAGAYEQYF. CDR3 coding DNA: TGTGCCAGCAGCTCGAGTGGGACGGCAGGGGCCTACGAGCAGTACTTC.

This clone was seen only a few times. This chain joins TRBV5-4 and TRBJ2-1, with D perhaps matching TRBD2 (6 bases). This CDR3 contains 18 residues. Germline V gene sequence: CDR1 SGHNT, CDR2 YYREEE (reference sequence). Trimming took off 2 bases at V and 1 base at J, with 19 bases between the two ends. The CDR3 coding sequence is TGTGCCAGCAGCTTTAGAATCGGCGGGGTTTCGTCCTACAATGAGCAGTTCTTC. It specifies CASSFRIGGVSSYNEQFF.

The chain couples TRBV4-3 to TRBJ1-2; 8 nucleotides match TRBD1. CDR1 is LGHNA, CDR2 YSLEER, per germline. V gave up 1 base and J gave up 5 bases; unmatched junction bases: 6. This CDR3 has 15 amino acids. The CDR3: CASSQGQGLRYGYTF. In nucleotides, the CDR3 is TGCGCCAGCAGCCAAGGACAGGGGTTAAGATATGGCTACACCTTC.

The V gene is TRBV4-1, the J gene TRBJ2-6; a weak D match, TRBD1 (5 bases). Germline V gene sequence: CDR1 MGHRA, CDR2 YSYEKL. V was cut by 3 bases and J by 1 base, with 16 bases left in between. This CDR3 spans 18 amino acids. CDR3 in DNA: TGCGCCAGCAGCCACGAGGTCTCCAGGGCATCTGGGGCCAACGTCCTGACTTTC. It translates to CASSHEVSRASGANVLTF.

The chain links TRBV2 to TRBJ1-5, with 7 positions matching TRBD1. CDR3 length equals 13 residues. The V segment lost 6 bases and the J segment 4 bases; nucleotides outside the gene matches: 3. Germline V gives CDR1 SNHLY, CDR2 FYNNEI. The CDR3 DNA is TGTGCCAGCAGCGGGGACAGTAATCAGCCCCAGCATTTT. This translates into CASSGDSNQPQHF.

This sequence joins TRBV7-6 and TRBJ2-1, with 8 bases fitting TRBD2. CDR1 is SGHVS and CDR2 is FNYEAQ in the germline V gene. Unmatched junction bases numbered 2, after V lost 1 base and J lost 3 bases. CDR3 length equals 15 residues. The CDR3 coding sequence is TGTGCCAGCAGCTTAGTAGCGGGGAGCTACAATGAGCAGTTCTTC. Its translation: CASSLVAGSYNEQFF.

The chain has TRBV5-4 and TRBJ2-5, with D possibly being TRBD1 (6 bases). The ends were cut back, 2 bases at V and 5 bases at J, with 10 bases in the middle. The CDR3 sequence is 13 residues long. Germline V CDR1 and CDR2: SGHNT, YYREEE (reference sequence). This CDR3 reads CASSFDRWETQYF. The CDR3 nucleotides are TGTGCCAGCAGCTTCGACAGGTGGGAGACCCAGTACTTC.

This chain joins TRBV4-3 and TRBJ2-7; 14 nucleotides line up with TRBD2. Germline V gene data show CDR1 as LGHNA and CDR2 as YSLEER. The CDR3 spans 16 residues. With V trimmed by 3 bases and J by 2 bases, 3 bases remained unmatched. As DNA, the CDR3 is TGCGCCAGCAGCCACGGACTAGCGGGGGGCGCCTACGAGCAGTACTTC. The encoded protein is CASSHGLAGGAYEQYF.

The V call is TRBV6-5, the J call TRBJ2-7; 9 bases fit TRBD1. The CDR3 covers 15 residues. J was trimmed by 1 base and V by 5 bases; bases with no gene match: 6. Germline V gene sequence: CDR1 MNHEY, CDR2 SVGAGI. CDR3 sequence (DNA): TGTGCCAGCAGTCTAAGGGGACAGGGTTCCTACGAGCAGTACTTC. Its translation is CASSLRGQGSYEQYF.

A note on this clone: The junction departs from germline at one end; a sequencing error may be responsible. The gene calls are TRBV19 and TRBJ1-4; 9 nucleotides line up with TRBD1. CDR1 and CDR2 (germline): LNHDA, SQIVND (reference sequence). The CDR3 covers 13 residues. The CDR3 DNA reads TGTGCCAGTAGCCCGGGACAGGGCGCCTCCTGGGTGTTT. Protein product: CASSPGQGASWVF.

In its sample, this clone was seen a few times. This sequence joins TRBV7-8 and TRBJ2-3; D is ambiguous. Germline lookup yields CDR1 SGHVS and CDR2 FQNEAQ. V lost 1 base and J lost 6, with 5 bases in between. The CDR3 covers 12 residues. CDR3 coding DNA: TGTGCCAGCAGCTTAGATGAGGATACGCAGTATTTT. Translated: CASSLDEDTQYF.

The chain couples TRBV9 to TRBJ2-7; D is perhaps TRBD1 (6 bases). V lost 0 bases and J lost 5, with 9 bases in between. The CDR3 spans 13 residues. The germline V gene encodes CDR1 SGDLS and CDR2 YYNGEE. Here the CDR3 reads CASSVVQGDEQYF. CDR3 DNA sequence: TGTGCCAGCAGCGTAGTACAGGGAGACGAGCAGTACTTC.

The V gene is TRBV7-3, the J gene TRBJ2-5; 9 nucleotides line up with TRBD1. The CDR3 spans 16 residues. V shed 1 base and J 3 bases; nucleotides not matched to a gene: 6. Germline V gene data show CDR1 as SGHTA and CDR2 as FQGTGA. CDR3 DNA sequence: TGTGCCAGCAGCTTAATAGGGGGACAGGGAGAAGAGACCCAGTACTTC. Translating it yields CASSLIGGQGEETQYF.

The sample holds a few counts of this clone. The J gene is TRBJ2-7, the V gene TRBV28; 8 positions agree with TRBD2. Germline V gives CDR1 MDHEN, CDR2 SYDVKM. After removal of 6 bases from V and 0 bases from J, the junction contained 7 bases not matched to a gene. The CDR3 is made up of 15 amino acids. This CDR3 is CASSPGRGSSYEQYF. Written as DNA, the CDR3 is TGTGCCAGCAGCCCCGGGAGGGGAAGCTCCTACGAGCAGTACTTC.

The rearrangement uses TRBV9 and TRBJ2-7; 12 positions match TRBD1. Germline V gene data show CDR1 as SGDLS and CDR2 as YYNGEE. The CDR3 runs to 16 residues. V gave up 1 base and J gave up 5 bases; unmatched junction bases: 7. CDR3 sequence reads: CASSVRGQGALDEQYF. DNA of the CDR3: TGTGCCAGCAGCGTAAGGGGACAGGGGGCGCTGGACGAGCAGTACTTC.

This chain links TRBV29-1 with TRBJ2-3; 7 bases are a match to TRBD1. Trimming cost V 6 bases and J 3 bases; bases outside gene matches: 3. Germline loops: CDR1 SQVTM, CDR2 ANQGSEA. This CDR3 region has 12 residues. The CDR3 DNA reads as TGCAGCGTCAAGGGGGCAACAGATACGCAGTATTTT. As protein: CSVKGATDTQYF.

The V and J genes are TRBV4-2 and TRBJ2-5; no clear D gene. Deletions cut 1 base from V and 5 bases from J, with 11 bases between. The CDR3 runs 14 residues. CDR1 is LGHNA and CDR2 is YNFKEQ in the germline V gene. This CDR3 reads CASSQGEEEETQYF. The DNA for the CDR3 is TGTGCCAGCAGCCAAGGAGAAGAAGAGGAGACCCAGTACTTC.

In its sample, this clone was seen once. The V and J genes are TRBV5-4 and TRBJ1-6, with 8 bases identical to TRBD1. Per germline, CDR1 SGHNT and CDR2 YYREEE (reference sequence). Trimming cost V 3 bases and J 0 bases; bases outside gene matches: 8. This CDR3 is built from 18 residues. The chain's CDR3 is CASSYGTGRSSYNSPLHF. The CDR3 DNA follows: TGTGCCAGCAGCTACGGGACAGGCCGGAGCTCCTATAATTCACCCCTCCACTTT.

The chain recombines TRBV7-2 with TRBJ1-2; D remains unclear. This CDR3 contains 14 residues. Germline lookup yields CDR1 SGHTA and CDR2 FQGNSA. V was pared by 4 bases and J by 8 bases, with 17 bases between. CDR3 DNA: TGTGCCAGCAGCTCCCTTAGTTTGGGGAGGGGCTACACCTTC. This gives the protein CASSSLSLGRGYTF.